This T cell receptor beta chain was captured by sequencing in a study of breast tumors, draining lymph nodes, adjacent tissues. Points from the study as a whole: Tumor and nontumor repertoires were significantly more similar in luminal-like than in basal-like breast cancer.

CDR3 size: 14 residues. Trimming removed 0 bases from V and 0 bases from J, with 3 bases in between. Looked up from germline, CDR1 is MGHRA and CDR2 is YSYEKL. Samples came from axillary lymph nodes draining the breast cancer. This clonotype was seen many times. No antigen is known for it. TCRdb re-called the multiplex PCR reads with MiXCR, one entry per CDR3 protein. The sample contains some 97,000 distinct CDR3 sequences, about 20% of which appear only once. The genes are TRBV4-1 and TRBJ1-5, with D unclear. The sequence came from a female donor with breast cancer. Some clones in this sample may be carry-over from other donors' samples. Sequencing was carried out using axillary lymph node tissue. CDR3 residues: CASSQDLSNQPQHF. The CDR3 DNA reads TGCGCCAGCAGCCAAGACCTTAGCAATCAGCCCCAGCATTTT.